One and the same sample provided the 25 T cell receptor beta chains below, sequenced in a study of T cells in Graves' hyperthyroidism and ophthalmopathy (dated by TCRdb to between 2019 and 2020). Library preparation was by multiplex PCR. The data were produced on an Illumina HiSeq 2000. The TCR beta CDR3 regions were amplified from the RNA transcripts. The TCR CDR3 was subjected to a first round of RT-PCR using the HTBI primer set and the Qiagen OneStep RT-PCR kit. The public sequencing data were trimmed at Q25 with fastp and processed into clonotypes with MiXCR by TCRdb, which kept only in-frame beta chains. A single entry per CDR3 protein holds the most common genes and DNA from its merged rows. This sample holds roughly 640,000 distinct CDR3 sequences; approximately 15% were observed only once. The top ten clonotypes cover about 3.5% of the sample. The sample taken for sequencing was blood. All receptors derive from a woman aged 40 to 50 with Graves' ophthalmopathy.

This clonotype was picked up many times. The CDR3 nucleotides are TGTGCCGTTCAGGGGCGGCCCTCCTACAATGAGCAGTTCTTC. Encoded protein: CAVQGRPSYNEQFF. The chain carries TRBV3-1 and TRBJ2-1, with D perhaps matching TRBD1 (6 bases). The CDR3 sequence is 14 residues long. CDR1 and CDR2 from the germline V gene are LGHDT and YNNKEL (reference sequence). With 11 bases removed from V and 0 bases from J, the gap between germline ends came to 14 bases.

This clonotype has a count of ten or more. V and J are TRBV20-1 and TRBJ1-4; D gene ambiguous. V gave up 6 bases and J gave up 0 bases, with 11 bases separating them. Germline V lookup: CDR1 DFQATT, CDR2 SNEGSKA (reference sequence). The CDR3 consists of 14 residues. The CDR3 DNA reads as TGCAGTGCCCTGAGGCAGCCAACTAATGAAAAACTGTTTTTT. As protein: CSALRQPTNEKLFF.

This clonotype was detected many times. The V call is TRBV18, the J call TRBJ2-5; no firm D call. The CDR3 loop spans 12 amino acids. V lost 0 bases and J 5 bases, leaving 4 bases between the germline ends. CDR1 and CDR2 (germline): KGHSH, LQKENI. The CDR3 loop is CASSPPHETQYF. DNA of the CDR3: TGTGCCAGCTCACCACCGCACGAGACCCAGTACTTC.

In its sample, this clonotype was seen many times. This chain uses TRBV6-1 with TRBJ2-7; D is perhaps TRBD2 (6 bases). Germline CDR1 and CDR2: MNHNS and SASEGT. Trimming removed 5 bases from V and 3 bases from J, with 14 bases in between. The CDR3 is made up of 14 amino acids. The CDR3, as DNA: TGTGCCAGCAGTAGCGGCGGGGCGAGCTACGAGCAGTACTTC. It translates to CASSSGGASYEQYF.

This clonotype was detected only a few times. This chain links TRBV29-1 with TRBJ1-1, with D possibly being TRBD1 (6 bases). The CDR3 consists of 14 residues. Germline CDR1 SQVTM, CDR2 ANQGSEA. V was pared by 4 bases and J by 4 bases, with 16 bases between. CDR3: CSVGGGGVSTEAFF. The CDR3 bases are TGCAGCGTTGGGGGAGGGGGGGTGAGCACTGAAGCTTTCTTT.

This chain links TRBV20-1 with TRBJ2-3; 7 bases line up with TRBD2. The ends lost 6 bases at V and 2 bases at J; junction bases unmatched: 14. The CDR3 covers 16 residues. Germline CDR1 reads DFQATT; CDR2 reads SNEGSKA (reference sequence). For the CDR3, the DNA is TGCAGTGCCCGCCGAAGCGGGGTGAGGGTCACAGATACGCAGTATTTT. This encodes CSARRSGVRVTDTQYF.

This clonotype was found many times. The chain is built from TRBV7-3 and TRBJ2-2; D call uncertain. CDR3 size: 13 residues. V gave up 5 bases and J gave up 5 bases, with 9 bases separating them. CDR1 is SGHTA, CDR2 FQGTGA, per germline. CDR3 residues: CASSEQLTGELFF. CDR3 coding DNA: TGTGCCAGCAGCGAGCAGCTGACCGGGGAGCTGTTTTTT.

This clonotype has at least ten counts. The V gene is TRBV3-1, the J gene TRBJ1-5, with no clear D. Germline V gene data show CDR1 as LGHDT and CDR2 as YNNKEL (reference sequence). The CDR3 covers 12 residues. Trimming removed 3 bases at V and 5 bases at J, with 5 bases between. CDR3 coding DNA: TGTGCCAGCAGCCAGCGGGATCAGCCCCAGCATTTT. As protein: CASSQRDQPQHF.

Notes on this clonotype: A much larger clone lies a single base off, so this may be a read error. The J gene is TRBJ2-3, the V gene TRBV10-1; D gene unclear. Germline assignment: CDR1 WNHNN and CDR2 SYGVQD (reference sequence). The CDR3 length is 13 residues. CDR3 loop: CASSEVSIDTQYF. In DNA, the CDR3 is TGCGCCAGCAGTGAGGTCAGCATAGATACGCAGTATTTT.

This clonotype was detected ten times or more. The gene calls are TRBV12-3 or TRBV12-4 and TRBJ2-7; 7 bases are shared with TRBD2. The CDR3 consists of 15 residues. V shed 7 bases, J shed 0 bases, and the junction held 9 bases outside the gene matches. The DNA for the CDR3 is TGTGCCAGCAACCAACTGGGGGGGGACTCCTACGAGCAGTACTTC. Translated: CASNQLGGDSYEQYF.

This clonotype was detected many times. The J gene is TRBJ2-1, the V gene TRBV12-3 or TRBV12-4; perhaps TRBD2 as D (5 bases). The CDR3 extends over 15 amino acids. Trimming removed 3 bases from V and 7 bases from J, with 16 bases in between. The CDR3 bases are TGTGCCAGCAGTTTTATCGCCGCGGGTGGGAATGAGCAGTTCTTC. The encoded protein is CASSFIAAGGNEQFF.

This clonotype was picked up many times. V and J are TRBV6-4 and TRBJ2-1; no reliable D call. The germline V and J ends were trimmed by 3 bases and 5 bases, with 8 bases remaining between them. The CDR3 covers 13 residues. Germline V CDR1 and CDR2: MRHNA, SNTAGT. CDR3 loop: CASSEQQNNEQFF. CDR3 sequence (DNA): TGTGCCAGCAGTGAACAACAGAACAATGAGCAGTTCTTC.

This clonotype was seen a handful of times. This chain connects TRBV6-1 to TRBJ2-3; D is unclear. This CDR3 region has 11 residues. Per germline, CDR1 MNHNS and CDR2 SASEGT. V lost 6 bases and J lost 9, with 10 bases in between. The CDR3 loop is CASSHQGTQYF. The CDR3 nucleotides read TGTGCCAGCAGCCACCAAGGGACGCAGTATTTT.

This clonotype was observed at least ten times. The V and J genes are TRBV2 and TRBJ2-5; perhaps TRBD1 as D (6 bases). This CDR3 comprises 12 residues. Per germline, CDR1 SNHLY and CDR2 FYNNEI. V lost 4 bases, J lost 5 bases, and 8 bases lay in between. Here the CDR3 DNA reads TGTGCCAGCAGTGGGACAGTGGAGACCCAGTACTTC. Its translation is CASSGTVETQYF.

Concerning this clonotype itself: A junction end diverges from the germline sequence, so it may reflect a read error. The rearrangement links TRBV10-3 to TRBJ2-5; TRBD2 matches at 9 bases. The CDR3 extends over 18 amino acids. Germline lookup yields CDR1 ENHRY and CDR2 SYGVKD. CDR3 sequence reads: CASSYSSIGAGGLETQYF. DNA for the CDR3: TGTGCCAGCAGTTACTCGAGTATAGGGGCGGGGGGGCTCGAGACCCAGTACTTC.

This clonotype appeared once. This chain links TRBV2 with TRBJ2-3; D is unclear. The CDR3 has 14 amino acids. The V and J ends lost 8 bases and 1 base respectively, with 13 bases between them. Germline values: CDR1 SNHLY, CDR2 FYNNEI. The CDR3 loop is CASAWGHGTDTQYF. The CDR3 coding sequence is TGTGCCAGCGCGTGGGGTCACGGCACAGATACGCAGTATTTT.

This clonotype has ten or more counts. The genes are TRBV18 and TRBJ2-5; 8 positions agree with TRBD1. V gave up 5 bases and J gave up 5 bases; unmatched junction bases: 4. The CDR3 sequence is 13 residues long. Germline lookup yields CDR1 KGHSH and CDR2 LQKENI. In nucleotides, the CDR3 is TGTGCCAGCTCATCGGACAGGGCGGAGACCCAGTACTTC. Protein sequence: CASSSDRAETQYF.

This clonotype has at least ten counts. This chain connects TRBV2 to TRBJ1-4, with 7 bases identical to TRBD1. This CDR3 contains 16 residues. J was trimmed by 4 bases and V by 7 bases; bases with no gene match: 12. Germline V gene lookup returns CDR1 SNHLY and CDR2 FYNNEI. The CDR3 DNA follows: TGTGCCAGCATTTTAGGACAGGCGTTTTTTAATGAAAAACTGTTTTTT. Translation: CASILGQAFFNEKLFF.

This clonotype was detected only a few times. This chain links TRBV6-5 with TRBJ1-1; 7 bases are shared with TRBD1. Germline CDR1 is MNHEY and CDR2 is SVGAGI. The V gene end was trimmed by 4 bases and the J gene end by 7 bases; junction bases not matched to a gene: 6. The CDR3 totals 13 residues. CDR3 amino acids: CASSSTGAGEAFF. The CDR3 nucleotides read TGTGCCAGCAGTTCCACAGGGGCGGGTGAAGCTTTCTTT.

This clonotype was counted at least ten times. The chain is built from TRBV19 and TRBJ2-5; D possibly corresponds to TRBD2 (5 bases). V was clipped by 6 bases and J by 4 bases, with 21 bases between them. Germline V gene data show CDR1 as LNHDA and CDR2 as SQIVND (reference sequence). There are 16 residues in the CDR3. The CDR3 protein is CASSPKTRGHGETQYF. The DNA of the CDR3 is TGTGCCAGTAGCCCAAAGACCCGGGGTCATGGAGAGACCCAGTACTTC.

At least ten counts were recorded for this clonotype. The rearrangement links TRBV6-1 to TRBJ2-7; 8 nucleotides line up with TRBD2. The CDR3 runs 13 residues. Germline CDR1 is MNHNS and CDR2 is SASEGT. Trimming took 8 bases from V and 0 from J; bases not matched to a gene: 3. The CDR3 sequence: CASRGTSSYEQYF. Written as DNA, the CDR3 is TGTGCCAGCCGCGGGACTAGCTCCTACGAGCAGTACTTC.

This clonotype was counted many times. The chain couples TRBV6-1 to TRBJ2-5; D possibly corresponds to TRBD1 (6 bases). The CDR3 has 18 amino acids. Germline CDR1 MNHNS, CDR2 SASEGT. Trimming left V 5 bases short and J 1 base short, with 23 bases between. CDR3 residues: CASSRSTPGHTTQETQYF. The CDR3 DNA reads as TGTGCCAGCAGTCGGAGTACACCGGGACATACGACCCAAGAGACCCAGTACTTC.

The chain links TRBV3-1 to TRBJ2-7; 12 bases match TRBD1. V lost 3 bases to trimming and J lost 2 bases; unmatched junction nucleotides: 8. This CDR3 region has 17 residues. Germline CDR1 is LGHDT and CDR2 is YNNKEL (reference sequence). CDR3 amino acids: CASSQGGTGGVPYEQYF. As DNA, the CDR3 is TGTGCCAGCAGCCAGGGGGGGACAGGGGGCGTCCCCTACGAGCAGTACTTC.

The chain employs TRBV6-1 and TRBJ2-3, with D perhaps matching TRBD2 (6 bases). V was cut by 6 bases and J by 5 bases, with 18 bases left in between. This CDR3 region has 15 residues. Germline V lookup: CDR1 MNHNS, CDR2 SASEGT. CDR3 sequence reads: CASRAGTWGGDTQYF. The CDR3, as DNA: TGTGCCAGCAGGGCTGGGACTTGGGGAGGAGATACGCAGTATTTT.

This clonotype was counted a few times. The chain's CDR3 is CASGSLPGQPQHF. The CDR3 DNA reads TGTGCTAGTGGTTCCTTACCTGGTCAGCCCCAGCATTTT. The chain couples TRBV12-5 to TRBJ1-5; D is unresolved. This CDR3 has 13 amino acids. From germline, CDR1 is LGHNT and CDR2 FRNRAP. The V and J ends lost 4 bases and 6 bases respectively, with 10 bases between them.